This TCR beta chain was recorded in a study of blood T cell repertoires in COVID-19. In the study overall: Whether acute or convalescent, the COVID-19 samples came from the United States, Italy and Spain. T cells, B-cell-depleted T cells, or PBMCs supplied cDNA or gDNA.

The CDR3 runs to 17 residues. Trimming removed 7 bases from V and 5 bases from J; junction bases left unmatched: 17. Germline V gene sequence: CDR1 WNHNN, CDR2 SYGVQD (reference sequence). Per the original methods: Using reference gene primer amplification, nucleated cell counts were estimated. Produced via immunoSEQ multiplex PCR; TCRdb's table is partial and in-frame only. That table supplies the V and J calls and clone size; D and trimming were determined from the DNA. The data contain some 110,000 clones, roughly 88% of them seen just once; the ten biggest clones take up around 5%. The sequence came from a human donor in a cohort sampled during active COVID-19. The V gene is TRBV10-1, the J gene TRBJ2-7; 10 positions agree with TRBD1. The specimen sequenced was peripheral blood. CDR3 nucleotides: TGCGCCAGCACCCTCCTCCGGATCGGGACAGGGGACCACGAGCAGTACTTC. Encoded protein: CASTLLRIGTGDHEQYF.